Sequencing of this TCR beta chain was carried out in a study of T cells in Graves' hyperthyroidism and ophthalmopathy. Study results and limitations: Most thyroid clonotypes with frequency above 0.001 were detected in blood.

Only a few counts were recorded for this clonotype. The antigen remains undetermined. The PBMCs were taken from about 9.7 ml of fresh peripheral blood. This CDR3 has 14 amino acids. V lost 7 bases to trimming and J lost 6 bases; unmatched junction nucleotides: 10. RNA transcripts yielded amplified TCR beta CDR3 regions. RT-PCR in the first round (using the HTBI primer set) targeted the TCR CDR3. TCRdb fed the multiplex PCR reads into MiXCR, producing one record per CDR3 protein. This sample carries under 450,000 distinct CDR3 sequences, around 14% of them seen once, and the ten largest clones take over 7.5%.

This clonotype was obtained from a woman aged 18-30 years with Graves' hyperthyroidism. Sequenced material: blood. The rearrangement links TRBV12-3 or TRBV12-4 to TRBJ1-2, with 8 nucleotides matching TRBD1. The CDR3 is CASKTNRGMDGYTF. For the CDR3, the DNA is TGTGCCAGCAAAACTAACAGGGGGATGGATGGCTACACCTTC.